This paragraph covers one T cell receptor (beta chain) sequence. Germline loops: CDR1 SGDLS, CDR2 YYNGEE. The CDR3 loop spans 14 amino acids. V lost 3 bases and J lost 7, with 16 bases in between. The table came from immunoSEQ multiplex PCR; TCRdb's copy has only in-frame clones and leaves some out. The sample gives fewer than 25,000 clones, more than 80% of which show up once; approximately 25% is in the top ten. This sample was taken from a study of OX40 agonist ivuxolimab in advanced cancers. Source: CD4+ or CD8+ T cells sorted from blood, taken in a trial of the OX40 agonist ivuxolimab. The chain links TRBV9 to TRBJ1-2; D call uncertain. The receptor's source is an adult with an advanced solid tumor such as melanoma, head and neck, liver or kidney cancer. CDR3 sequence reads: CASSERTGFGGYTF. The CDR3 DNA reads as TGTGCCAGCAGCGAAAGGACCGGCTTCGGTGGCTACACCTTC.